This T cell receptor beta chain was identified during a study of CD8 T cells in ankylosing spondylitis. General study points: Disease-linked clones reportedly showed significant enrichment in matched ankylosing spondylitis synovial fluid.

The TCR beta libraries were generated through quantitative 5'-RACE incorporating molecular barcodes. TCRdb re-called the 5' RACE reads with MiXCR, one entry per CDR3 protein. The sample carries under 150,000 distinct CDR3 sequences, approximately 9.7% recorded once. Germline V gene sequence: CDR1 LGHNA, CDR2 YNFKEQ. The CDR3 has 20 residues. V was clipped by 2 bases and J by 3 bases; unmatched bases: 15. This clonotype was found many times. No antigen is known for it. The source is a male donor with ankylosing spondylitis or in good health (not recorded which). The chain has TRBV4-2 and TRBJ2-3, with TRBD1 identical over 12 bases. Sequencing was carried out using blood, either unsorted or a sorted T cell fraction (not recorded which). The CDR3 DNA reads as TGTGCCAGCAGCCAACCTCCGGGACAGGGGGCGGGAGCCCTTACAGATACGCAGTATTTT. Residues: CASSQPPGQGAGALTDTQYF.